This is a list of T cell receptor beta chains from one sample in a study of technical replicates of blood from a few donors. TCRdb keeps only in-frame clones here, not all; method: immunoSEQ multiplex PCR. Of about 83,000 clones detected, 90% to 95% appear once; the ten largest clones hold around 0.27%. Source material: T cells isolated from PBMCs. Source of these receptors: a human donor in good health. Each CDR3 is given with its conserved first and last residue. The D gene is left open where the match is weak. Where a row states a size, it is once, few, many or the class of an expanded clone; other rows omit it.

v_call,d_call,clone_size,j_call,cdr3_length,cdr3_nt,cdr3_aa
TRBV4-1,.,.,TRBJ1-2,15,TGCGCCAGCAGCCAAGATGACAGGCGAGAGAATGGCTACACCTTC,CASSQDDRRENGYTF
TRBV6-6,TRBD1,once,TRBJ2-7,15,TGTGCCAGCAGCGAGGGGGCGGCGGTTTCCTACGAGCAGTACTTC,CASSEGAAVSYEQYF
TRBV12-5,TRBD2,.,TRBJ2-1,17,TGTGCTAGTGGTTTGGACGAGGGGACTAGCCTGGTCGATGAGCAGTTCTTC,CASGLDEGTSLVDEQFF
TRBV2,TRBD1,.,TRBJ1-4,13,TGTGCCTCAACCGGGACAGGGGTTGAAAAACTGTTTTTT,CASTGTGVEKLFF
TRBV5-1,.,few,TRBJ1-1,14,TGCGCCAGCAGTTTCGGACAGTTTAACACTGAAGCTTTCTTT,CASSFGQFNTEAFF
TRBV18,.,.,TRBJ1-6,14,TGTGCCAGCTCACCCGAGAGCTTTAATTCACCCCTCCACTTT,CASSPESFNSPLHF
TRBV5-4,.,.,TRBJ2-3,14,TGTGCCAGCAGCCGAGACAGGAACACAGATACGCAGTATTTT,CASSRDRNTDTQYF
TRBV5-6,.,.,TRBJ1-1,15,TGTGCCAGCAGCTTGGGCCGGGGGTGGTCTGATGAAGCTTTCTTT,CASSLGRGWSDEAFF
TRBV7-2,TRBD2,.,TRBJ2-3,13,TGTGCCAGCGGGAGCGGGATTGGAGATACGCAGTATTTT,CASGSGIGDTQYF
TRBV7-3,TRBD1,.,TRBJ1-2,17,TGTGCCAGCAGCTTAACCAGCTACTCGACAGGGATGGAGGGCTACACCTTC,CASSLTSYSTGMEGYTF
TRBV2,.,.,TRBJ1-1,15,TGTGCCAGCAGATTGGCCGGGGGGCTGAACACTGAAGCTTTCTTT,CASRLAGGLNTEAFF
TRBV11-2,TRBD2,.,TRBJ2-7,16,TGTGCCAGCAGCTCGTCTAGCGGGGTACGAGCCTACGAGCAGTACTTC,CASSSSSGVRAYEQYF
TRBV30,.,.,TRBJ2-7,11,TGTGCCTGGAGTGTACGAGGCGAGCAGTACTTC,CAWSVRGEQYF
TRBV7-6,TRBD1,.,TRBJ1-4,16,TGTGCCAGCAGCTTTCAGGGGCGAGGGGGCTCGGGGAAACTGTTTTTT,CASSFQGRGGSGKLFF
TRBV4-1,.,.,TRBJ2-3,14,TGCGCCAGCAGCGCTATCCCAGGGTCAGATACGCAGTATTTT,CASSAIPGSDTQYF
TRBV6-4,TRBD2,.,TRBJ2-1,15,TGTGCCAGCAGCCCACTTCCGGGAGGAGGGAATGAGCAGTTCTTC,CASSPLPGGGNEQFF
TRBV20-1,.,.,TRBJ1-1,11,TGCAGTGCTAGACGGGAGGGGGGAGCTTTCTTT,CSARREGGAFF
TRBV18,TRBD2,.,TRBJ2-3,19,TGTGCCAGCTCACCGTTTACTAGCGGGGCTGCCTGGAGCACAGATACGCAGTATTTT,CASSPFTSGAAWSTDTQYF
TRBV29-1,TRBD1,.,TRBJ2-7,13,TGCAGCGTTGGACAGGGGTTCCCCTACGAGCAGTACTTC,CSVGQGFPYEQYF
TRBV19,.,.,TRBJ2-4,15,TGTGCCAGTAGTAACATAGAGACTGTTAAAAACATTCAGTACTTC,CASSNIETVKNIQYF
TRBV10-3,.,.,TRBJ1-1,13,TGTGCCATCAGAGACGGGAGGGCCACTGAAGCTTTCTTT,CAIRDGRATEAFF
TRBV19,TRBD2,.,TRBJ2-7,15,TGTGCCACATCCTTCGGGGGGGGAACGCCCTACGAGCAGTACTTC,CATSFGGGTPYEQYF
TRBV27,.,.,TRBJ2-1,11,TGTGCCAGCATCGTTAACAATGAGCAGTTCTTC,CASIVNNEQFF
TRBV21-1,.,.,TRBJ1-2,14,TGTGCCAGCAGCTCTCGACCCCGACAGGGAACCTACACCTTC,CASSSRPRQGTYTF
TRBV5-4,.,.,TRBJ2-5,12,TGTGCCATGACGGGAGACCAAGAGACCCAGTACTTC,CAMTGDQETQYF
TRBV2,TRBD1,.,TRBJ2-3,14,TGTGCCAGCAAGAATCAAGGGGGCAGGGATACGCAGTATTTT,CASKNQGGRDTQYF
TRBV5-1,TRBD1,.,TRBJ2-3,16,TGCGCCAGCAGCCCACGACAGGGGGGCTACACAGATACGCAGTATTTT,CASSPRQGGYTDTQYF
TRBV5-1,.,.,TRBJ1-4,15,TGCGCCAGCAGCTTTAGCGGATCTATTAATGAAAAACTGTTTTTT,CASSFSGSINEKLFF
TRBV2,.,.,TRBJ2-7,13,TGTGCCAGCAGTGAAGCTAACGGGTACGAGCAGTACTTC,CASSEANGYEQYF
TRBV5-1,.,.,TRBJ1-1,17,TGCGCCAGCAAAAAGGTTACAGGGCCCACATGGAGCACTGAAGCTTTCTTT,CASKKVTGPTWSTEAFF
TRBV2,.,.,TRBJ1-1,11,TGTGCCAGCAGCTATCTCACTGAAGCTTTCTTT,CASSYLTEAFF
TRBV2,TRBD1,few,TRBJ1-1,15,TGTGCCAGCACCCGCGGGACAGGGGTGAACACTGAAGCTTTCTTT,CASTRGTGVNTEAFF
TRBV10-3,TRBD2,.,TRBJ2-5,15,TGTGCCATCAGTGGCGGGCTAGCGGGCCAACAGACCCAGTACTTC,CAISGGLAGQQTQYF
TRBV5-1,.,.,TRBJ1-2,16,TGCGCCAGCAGCTCACAGGCCCAGACAGGAGCCTATGGCTACACCTTC,CASSSQAQTGAYGYTF
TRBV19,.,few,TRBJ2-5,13,TGTGCCAGTAGTCCGACGGAGAGGGAGACCCAGTACTTC,CASSPTERETQYF
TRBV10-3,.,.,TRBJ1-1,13,TGTGCCATCAGTGCCAGGGAGGACACTGAAGCTTTCTTT,CAISAREDTEAFF
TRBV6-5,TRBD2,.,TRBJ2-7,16,TGTGCCAGCAGTTACTCGTTTAGCGGGGACTCCTACGAGCAGTACTTC,CASSYSFSGDSYEQYF
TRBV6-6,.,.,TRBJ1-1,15,TGTGCCAGCAGTTCCCCGGGACAAGCGAACACTGAAGCTTTCTTT,CASSSPGQANTEAFF
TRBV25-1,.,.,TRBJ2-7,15,TGTGCCAGCAGTGATTTGGCGGGACGTACCTACGAGCAGTACTTC,CASSDLAGRTYEQYF
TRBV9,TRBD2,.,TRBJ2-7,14,TGTGCCAGCAGCGGTAGCGGGAGTGGGTACGAGCAGTACTTC,CASSGSGSGYEQYF
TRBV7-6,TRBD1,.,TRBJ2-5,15,TGTGCCAGCAGCCGAATGACAGGGGGCGATGAGACCCAGTACTTC,CASSRMTGGDETQYF
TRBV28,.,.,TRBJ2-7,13,TGTGCCGGGGGGGGCTTGGGGGCGTACGAGCAGTACTTC,CAGGGLGAYEQYF
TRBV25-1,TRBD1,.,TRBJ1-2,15,TGTGCCAGCAGTGACCCCTCGACAGGGGTATATGGCTACACCTTC,CASSDPSTGVYGYTF
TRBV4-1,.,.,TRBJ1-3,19,TGCGCCAGCAGCCGAGAGATACTTTTGCGAGTAAGCTCTGGAAACACCATATATTTT,CASSREILLRVSSGNTIYF
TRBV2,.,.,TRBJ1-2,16,TGTGCCAGCAGCCAGCTCCAGACAGGCCGGGCGGCTGGCTACACCTTC,CASSQLQTGRAAGYTF
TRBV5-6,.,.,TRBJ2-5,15,TGTGCCAGCACCGTCTATGAGTACCCCCAAGAGACCCAGTACTTC,CASTVYEYPQETQYF
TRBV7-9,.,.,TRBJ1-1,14,TGTGCCAGCAGATTACAGGGAGGGAACACTGAAGCTTTCTTT,CASRLQGGNTEAFF
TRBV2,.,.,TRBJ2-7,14,TGTGCCAGCAGTATGACTGAGAGCTCCTACGAGCAGTACTTC,CASSMTESSYEQYF
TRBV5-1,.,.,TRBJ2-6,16,TGCGCCAGCAGCCCCGGACAGAACTCTGGGGCCAACGTCCTGACTTTC,CASSPGQNSGANVLTF
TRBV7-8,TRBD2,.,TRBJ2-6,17,TGTGCCAGCAGCTTTGGGCTAGCGGCCTCTGGGGCCAACGTCCTGACTTTC,CASSFGLAASGANVLTF
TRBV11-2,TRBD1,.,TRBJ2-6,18,TGTGCCAGCAGCTCCTGGACAGGGGTGATCTCTGGGGCCAACGTCCTGACTTTC,CASSSWTGVISGANVLTF
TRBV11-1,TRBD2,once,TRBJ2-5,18,TGTGCCAGCAGCTTAGTGGGCGGGGGGGCTTCGGTGGAGGAGACCCAGTACTTC,CASSLVGGGASVEETQYF
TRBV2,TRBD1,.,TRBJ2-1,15,TGTGCCAGCAGGGCTGACAGGGCGGACTACAATGAGCAGTTCTTC,CASRADRADYNEQFF